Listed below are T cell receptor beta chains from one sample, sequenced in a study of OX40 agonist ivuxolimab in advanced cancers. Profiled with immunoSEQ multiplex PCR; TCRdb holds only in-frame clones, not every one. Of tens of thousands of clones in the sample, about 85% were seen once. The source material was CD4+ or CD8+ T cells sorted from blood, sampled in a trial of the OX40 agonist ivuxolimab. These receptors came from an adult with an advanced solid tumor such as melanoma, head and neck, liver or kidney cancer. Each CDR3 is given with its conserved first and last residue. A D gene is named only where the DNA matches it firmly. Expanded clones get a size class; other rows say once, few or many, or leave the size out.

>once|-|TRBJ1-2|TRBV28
TGTGCCAGCAGTCCCATGAGCTATGGCTACACCTTC
CASSPMSYGYTF
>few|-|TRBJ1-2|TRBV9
TGTGCCAGCAGGCACCGGGACGGCTATGGCTACACCTTC
CASRHRDGYGYTF
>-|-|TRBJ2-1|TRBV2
TGTGCGAACAGAGAGGAGGCTAGCGTATACAATGAGCAGTTCTTC
CANREEASVYNEQFF
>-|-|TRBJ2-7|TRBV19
TGTGCCAGTAGCTTCCGGCAGTCCAGCACCTACGAGCAGTACTTC
CASSFRQSSTYEQYF
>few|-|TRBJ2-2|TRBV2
TGTGCCATCCCGCAGGGCAACGAGGCCGGGGAGCTGTTTTTT
CAIPQGNEAGELFF
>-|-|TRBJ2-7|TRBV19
TGTGCCAGTAGTCTGGAACTCAACTCCTACGAGCAGTACTTC
CASSLELNSYEQYF
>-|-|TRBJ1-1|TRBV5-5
TGTGCCAGCAGCGGAGCGGAGGTGAACACTGAAGCTTTCTTT
CASSGAEVNTEAFF
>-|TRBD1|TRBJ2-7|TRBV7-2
TGTGCCAGCAGCTTAGTGACAGGGGGACCGTCCTACGAGCAGTACTTC
CASSLVTGGPSYEQYF
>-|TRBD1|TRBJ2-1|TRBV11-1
TGTGCCAGCAGCTTGGGGACAGGGAGTCATGAGCAGTTCTTC
CASSLGTGSHEQFF
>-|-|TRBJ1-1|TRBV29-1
TGCAGCCCCAAAGGGGTGTTCTTT
CSPKGVFF
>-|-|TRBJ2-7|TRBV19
TGTGCCAGTAGTCCTCAGGCGGACTTCTACTCCTACGAGCAGTACTTC
CASSPQADFYSYEQYF
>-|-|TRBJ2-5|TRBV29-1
TGCAGCGTTGAACCGGCCTCGGAGGGCCAAGAGACCCAGTACTTC
CSVEPASEGQETQYF
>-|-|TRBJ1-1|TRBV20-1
TGCAGTGCTAGAGGGAACACTGAAGCTTTCTTT
CSARGNTEAFF
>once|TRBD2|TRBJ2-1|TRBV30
TGTGCCTGGACCCCGGGACTAGCGGCCAATGAGCAGTTCTTC
CAWTPGLAANEQFF
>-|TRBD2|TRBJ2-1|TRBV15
TGTGCCACCAGCAGACAATATCGGGGGGGGCACGGTGAGCAGTTCTTC
CATSRQYRGGHGEQFF
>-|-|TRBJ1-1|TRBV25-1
TGTGCCAGCAGGGCCTTAGGTGCGGACACTGAAGCTTTCTTT
CASRALGADTEAFF
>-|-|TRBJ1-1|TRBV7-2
TGTGCCAGCAGCCCGAGGGTATTGGGGAAAGCTTTCTTT
CASSPRVLGKAFF
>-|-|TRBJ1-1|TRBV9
TGTGCCAGCAGCGTCGGGACGGGAGACACTGAAGCTTTCTTT
CASSVGTGDTEAFF
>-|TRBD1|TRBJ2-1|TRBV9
TGTGCCAGCAGCTCGGGGACAGCTTCGCCATACAATGAGCAGTTCTTC
CASSSGTASPYNEQFF
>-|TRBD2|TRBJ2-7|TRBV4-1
TGCGCCAGCAGCTTTCAGGTGACTAGCGGGACCTACGAGCAGTACTTC
CASSFQVTSGTYEQYF
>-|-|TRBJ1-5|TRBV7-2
TGTGCCAGCAGCTTAGCTCTGGGGGAAGATCAGCCCCAGCATTTT
CASSLALGEDQPQHF
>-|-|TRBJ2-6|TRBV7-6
TGTGCCAGCAGCTCCCTTATCTCTGGGGCCAACGTCCTGACTTTC
CASSSLISGANVLTF
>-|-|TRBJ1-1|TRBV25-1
TGTGCCAGCAGTGACGTGAGGCTAGGGAACACTGAAGCTTTCTTT
CASSDVRLGNTEAFF
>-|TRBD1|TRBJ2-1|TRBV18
TGTGCCAGCTCAAGAGAGACAGGGAGCTCCTACAATGAGCAGTTCTTC
CASSRETGSSYNEQFF
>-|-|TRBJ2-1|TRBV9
TGTGCCAGCAGCTTTGCAGGCGAGCAGTTCTTC
CASSFAGEQFF
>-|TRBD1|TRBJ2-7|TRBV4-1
TGCGCCAGCAGCCGAGGGACAGGCGAAACCTACGAGCAGTACTTC
CASSRGTGETYEQYF
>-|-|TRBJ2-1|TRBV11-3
TGTGCCAGCAGCTCTCGACAGTCGATCTCCAATGAGCAGTTCTTC
CASSSRQSISNEQFF
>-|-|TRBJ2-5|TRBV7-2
TGTGCCAGCAGCCCCCCAGGGGTTATTATCCGAGAGACCCAGTACTTC
CASSPPGVIIRETQYF
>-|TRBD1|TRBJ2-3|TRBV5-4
TGTGCCAGCAGCAACAGGGGGGCAGATACGCAGTATTTT
CASSNRGADTQYF
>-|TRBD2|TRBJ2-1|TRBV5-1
TGCGCCAGCAGCTTGGCCGGGACTAGCGGGAGTTACAATGAGCAGTTCTTC
CASSLAGTSGSYNEQFF
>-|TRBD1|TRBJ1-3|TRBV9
TGTGCCAGCAGCGTAGTGGGACAGGTCTCTGGAAACACCATATATTTT
CASSVVGQVSGNTIYF
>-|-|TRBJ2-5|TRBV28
TGTGCCAGCAGTATTACTAGGCGAGAGACCCAGTACTTC
CASSITRRETQYF
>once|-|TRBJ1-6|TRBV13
TGTGCCAGCAGCTTACGGCAGGGACAATCACCCCTCCACTTT
CASSLRQGQSPLHF
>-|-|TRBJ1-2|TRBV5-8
TGTGCCAGCAGCTTTCACAAGAACTATGGCTACACCTTC
CASSFHKNYGYTF
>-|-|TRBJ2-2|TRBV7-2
TGTGCCAGCAGGGGAGGCCCGAACACCGGGGAGCTGTTTTTT
CASRGGPNTGELFF
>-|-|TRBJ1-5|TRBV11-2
TGTGCCAGCAGCTTAGCTGGGGATCGATACAATCAGCCCCAGCATTTT
CASSLAGDRYNQPQHF
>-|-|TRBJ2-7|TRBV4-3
TGCGCCAGCAGCCAAGAGGAAGGGGGCGAGCAGTACTTC
CASSQEEGGEQYF
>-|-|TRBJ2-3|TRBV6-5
TGTGCCAGCAGTTTCTCGGGAACCACAGATACGCAGTATTTT
CASSFSGTTDTQYF
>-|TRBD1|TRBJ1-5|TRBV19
TGTGCCAGTAGCCCGAACAGGGGATTGGATCAGCCCCAGCATTTT
CASSPNRGLDQPQHF
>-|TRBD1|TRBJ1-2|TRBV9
TGTGCCAGCAGCGTTGGGACAGGGTACGTCTATGGCTACACCTTC
CASSVGTGYVYGYTF
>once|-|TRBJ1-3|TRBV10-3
TGTGCCATCAGTGAGAGGGGGGGAAACACCATATATTTT
CAISERGGNTIYF
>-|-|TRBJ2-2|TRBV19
TGTGCCAGTAAAGGGGGACTATTGAACACCGGGGAGCTGTTTTTT
CASKGGLLNTGELFF
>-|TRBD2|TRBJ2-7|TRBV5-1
TGCGCCAGCAGCTTACCCGGGACTAAGACGATCGAGCAGTACTTC
CASSLPGTKTIEQYF
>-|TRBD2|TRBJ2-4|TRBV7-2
TGTGCCAGCAGTCCTCCGGGACTAGCGCCGATCGGGGCCAAAAACATTCAGTACTTC
CASSPPGLAPIGAKNIQYF
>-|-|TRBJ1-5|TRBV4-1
TGCGCCAGCAGCCTCTTCGAGGAAGCTAATCAGCCCCAGCATTTT
CASSLFEEANQPQHF